A single sample gave rise to the 15 T cell receptor beta chains below, sequenced in a study of shared clonotypes between healthy human individuals. Assay used: immunoSEQ multiplex PCR; TCRdb lists only in-frame clones, some missing. Of about 1 million clones in the sample, 65% to 80% were seen once. Material for sequencing was memory CD4+ T cells sorted from blood. Described subset: CD45RA-negative fraction. These receptors were obtained from a man aged 18 to 30 in good health.

The V gene is TRBV4-1, the J gene TRBJ2-1; D not resolved. Germline V gives CDR1 MGHRA, CDR2 YSYEKL. The ends were cut back, 1 base at V and 2 bases at J, with 12 bases in the middle. The CDR3 is 16 residues long. The CDR3 DNA reads as TGCGCCAGCAGCCAAGGGGTGTATGACGCCTACAATGAGCAGTTCTTC. Protein: CASSQGVYDAYNEQFF.

This rearrangement joins TRBV28 to TRBJ1-2; D perhaps matches TRBD1 (5 bases). CDR3 length: 15 residues. Germline V lookup: CDR1 MDHEN, CDR2 SYDVKM. V lost 5 bases, J lost 2 bases, and 15 bases lay in between. The CDR3 spells CASSPAGAGNYGYTF. The CDR3 DNA is TGTGCCAGCAGTCCGGCCGGGGCCGGGAACTATGGCTACACCTTC.

The gene calls are TRBV7-6 and TRBJ2-2; 7 bases are a match to TRBD1. The J segment lost 1 base and the V segment lost 5 bases, leaving 1 base of the junction unmatched. The germline gives CDR1 SGHVS, CDR2 FNYEAQ. This CDR3 is 14 amino acids long. The DNA of the CDR3 is TGTGCCAGCAGCCGGACAGGGAACACCGGGGAGCTGTTTTTT. Translated, it gives CASSRTGNTGELFF.

This clone appeared a few times. The CDR3 loop is CASSVFSPSYEQYF. Here the CDR3 DNA reads TGTGCCAGCAGTGTTTTCAGCCCCTCCTACGAGCAGTACTTC. The chain recombines TRBV6-1 with TRBJ2-7; D gene ambiguous. This CDR3 spans 14 amino acids. Trimming removed 4 bases from V and 0 bases from J, with 10 bases in between. Germline V CDR1 and CDR2: MNHNS, SASEGT.

This sequence joins TRBV7-2 and TRBJ2-7; D perhaps matches TRBD2 (5 bases). Germline V CDR1 and CDR2: SGHTA, FQGNSA. V was trimmed by 6 bases and J by 5 bases, leaving 11 bases between them. The CDR3 runs to 12 residues. CDR3 DNA: TGTGCCAGCAGGGGGAGTGGAGACGAGCAGTACTTC. Protein: CASRGSGDEQYF.

The CDR3 loop is CASSSRTDGNTIYF. The CDR3 DNA is TGTGCCAGCAGCAGCCGGACAGACGGAAACACCATATATTTT. This rearrangement joins TRBV5-4 to TRBJ1-3; D perhaps matches TRBD1 (6 bases). The CDR3 has 14 amino acids. The V end was cut by 4 bases, the J end by 4 bases, with 12 bases between. CDR1 and CDR2 (germline): SGHNT, YYREEE (reference sequence).

The J gene is TRBJ1-1, the V gene TRBV5-1; D is possibly TRBD1 (5 bases). V gave up 4 bases and J gave up 4 bases, with 14 bases separating them. This CDR3 comprises 14 residues. The germline V gene has CDR1 SGHRS and CDR2 YFSETQ. CDR3 in DNA: TGCGCCAGCAGCGCCGGGGCTGCGGGCACTGAAGCTTTCTTT. Its translation: CASSAGAAGTEAFF.

The chain recombines TRBV7-2 with TRBJ2-5; 11 nucleotides align to TRBD2. CDR3 length: 15 residues. CDR1 is SGHTA and CDR2 is FQGNSA in the germline V gene. Germline trimming cut 5 bases from V and 5 bases from J; bases unmatched to any gene: 7. CDR3 DNA: TGTGCCAGCAGCGCCCGAGCTAGCGGGGGGGAGACCCAGTACTTC. It specifies CASSARASGGETQYF. Full variable domain (missing parts from reference TRBV7-2 and TRBJ2-5): GAGVSQSPSNKVTEKGKDVELRCDPISGHTALYWYRQSLGQGLEFLIYFQGNSAPDKSGLPSDRFSAERTGGSVSTLTIQRTQQEDSAVYLCASSARASGGETQYFGPGTRLLVL.

The V and J genes are TRBV7-9 and TRBJ1-4, with D perhaps TRBD1 (5 bases). V lost 4 bases and J 6 bases, leaving 12 bases between the germline ends. The CDR3 loop spans 14 amino acids. Germline V gene data show CDR1 as SEHNR and CDR2 as FQNEAQ (reference sequence). CDR3 in amino acids: CASSSRVVDEKLFF. The CDR3 DNA sequence: TGTGCCAGCAGCTCCAGGGTGGTGGATGAAAAACTGTTTTTT.

The chain uses TRBV5-4 and TRBJ2-5; TRBD2 matches at 10 bases. The CDR3 sequence is 17 residues long. J lost 0 bases, V lost 0 bases, and 5 bases had no gene match. Germline assignment: CDR1 SGHNT and CDR2 YYREEE (reference sequence). CDR3 DNA: TGTGCCAGCAGCTTGGGGACTAGCGGATCTAACCAAGAGACCCAGTACTTC. Translating gives CASSLGTSGSNQETQYF.

J is TRBJ1-6 and V is TRBV7-2; 7 nucleotides match TRBD1. Unmatched junction bases numbered 13, after V lost 1 base and J lost 16 bases. Looked up from germline, CDR1 is SGHTA and CDR2 is FQGNSA. The CDR3 consists of 15 residues. The CDR3 reads CASSLGGTAIPPLHF. In nucleotides, the CDR3 is TGTGCCAGCAGCTTAGGAGGGACAGCCATTCCCCCACTCCACTTT.

The chain has TRBV25-1 and TRBJ2-7; D is possibly TRBD2 (6 bases). Germline V gene lookup returns CDR1 MGHDK and CDR2 SYGVNS. The CDR3 covers 15 residues. V gave up 3 bases and J gave up 4 bases, with 16 bases separating them. The CDR3, as DNA: TGTGCCAGCAGTGACCCGGGGGTAGGGGATTACGAGCAGTACTTC. Amino acids: CASSDPGVGDYEQYF.

There are a few counts of this clone. The V gene is TRBV28, the J gene TRBJ2-5, with 8 bases matching TRBD1. Losses at the gene ends were 5 bases for V and 5 bases for J; bases not matched to a gene: 16. Germline V CDR1 and CDR2: MDHEN, SYDVKM. The CDR3 totals 17 residues. The DNA of the CDR3 is TGTGCCAGCAGTCCCGACCCGGGACAGGTGAGGGAGGAGACCCAGTACTTC. It specifies CASSPDPGQVREETQYF.

V usage is TRBV30 and J usage is TRBJ1-5, with D possibly being TRBD1 (6 bases). Per germline, CDR1 GTSNPN and CDR2 SVGIG (reference sequence). The CDR3 is made up of 14 amino acids. This CDR3 reads CAGAGAGSNQPQHF. CDR3 coding DNA: TGTGCTGGCGCGGGGGCGGGTAGCAATCAGCCCCAGCATTTT.

The V call is TRBV7-9, the J call TRBJ2-6; D is possibly TRBD1 (5 bases). CDR1 and CDR2 from the germline V gene are SEHNR and FQNEAQ (reference sequence). Trimming took 6 bases from V and 4 from J, leaving 13 bases between them. The CDR3 is 15 residues long. For the CDR3, the DNA is TGTGCCAGCAGAAACCAGGGTACCGGGGCCAACGTCCTGACTTTC. It is translated as CASRNQGTGANVLTF.